Below, 29 T cell receptor beta chains from the same sample are listed, as sequenced in a study of T-cell memory formation after mild COVID-19. TCRdb re-analysed the 5' RACE reads in MiXCR, keeping a single row per CDR3 protein. The sample holds about 600,000 distinct CDR3 sequences, about a fifth seen once. The sequenced sample was PBMCs or a T cell subset sorted from them (not recorded which). These receptors were obtained from an adult woman who had mild COVID-19 (a few samples of this study predate the infection). Cell type and time point are not known.

This sequence joins TRBV12-3 or TRBV12-4 and TRBJ2-2; D is uncertain. The CDR3 loop spans 14 amino acids. Trimming cost V 7 bases and J 7 bases, with 16 bases left between them. This CDR3 is CASIHKLLRGELFF. As DNA, the CDR3 is TGTGCCAGCATCCATAAACTTCTACGCGGGGAGCTGTTTTTT.

The V call is TRBV20-1, the J call TRBJ2-3; 8 nucleotides align to TRBD1. The V gene end was trimmed by 6 bases and the J gene end by 0 bases; junction bases not matched to a gene: 5. The CDR3 is 14 amino acids. The V gene's germline CDR1 is DFQATT and CDR2 SNEGSKA (reference sequence). The CDR3 sequence is CSANHRGSTDTQYF. The CDR3 DNA reads TGCAGTGCCAACCACAGGGGGAGCACAGATACGCAGTATTTT.

This chain connects TRBV7-6 to TRBJ2-3; D not resolved. Deletions cut 2 bases from V and 2 bases from J, with 5 bases between. CDR1 and CDR2 from the germline V gene are SGHVS and FNYEAQ. The CDR3 extends over 13 amino acids. The CDR3 DNA reads as TGTGCCAGCAGCTTACTGTACACAGATACGCAGTATTTT. Translated: CASSLLYTDTQYF.

This clonotype was picked up a small number of times. The genes are TRBV10-3 and TRBJ2-5; D possibly corresponds to TRBD1 (6 bases). Trimming left V 6 bases short and J 4 bases short, with 24 bases between. Germline-derived CDR1 and CDR2 are ENHRY and SYGVKD. The CDR3 runs 17 residues. The CDR3 reads CAIRSGPGATRGETQYF. The CDR3 bases are TGTGCCATCAGGAGTGGACCAGGGGCTACCCGTGGAGAGACCCAGTACTTC.

This clonotype was recorded a few times. This chain links TRBV20-1 with TRBJ1-1; the D is unclear. This CDR3 spans 12 amino acids. Trimming took 3 bases from V and 11 from J, leaving 16 bases between them. CDR1 and CDR2 (germline): DFQATT, SNEGSKA (reference sequence). The CDR3 is CSARGMEVRAFF. Written as DNA, the CDR3 is TGCAGTGCTAGGGGGATGGAGGTGCGGGCTTTCTTT.

Many counts were recorded for this clonotype. The V call is TRBV4-2, the J call TRBJ2-7; the D call may be TRBD1 or TRBD2 (6 bases each). This CDR3 region has 17 residues. The V end was cut by 0 bases, the J end by 0 bases, with 15 bases between. Per the germline V gene, CDR1 is LGHNA and CDR2 is YNFKEQ. The chain's CDR3 is CASSQDWPGAASYEQYF. DNA for the CDR3: TGTGCCAGCAGCCAAGATTGGCCGGGGGCGGCCTCCTACGAGCAGTACTTC.

This clonotype was observed a few times. The chain recombines TRBV11-2 with TRBJ2-1; TRBD1 aligns across 10 bases. The V gene end was trimmed by 4 bases and the J gene end by 0 bases; junction bases not matched to a gene: 3. The germline CDR1 and CDR2 sequences are SGHAT and FQNNGV. This CDR3 spans 16 amino acids. Here the CDR3 reads CASSSRTGGSYNEQFF. The CDR3 DNA reads TGTGCCAGCAGCTCGAGGACAGGGGGCTCCTACAATGAGCAGTTCTTC.

The chain has TRBV30 and TRBJ2-7; 9 positions agree with TRBD1. The CDR3 extends over 13 amino acids. Germline V CDR1 and CDR2: GTSNPN, SVGIG (reference sequence). V was pared by 5 bases and J by 7 bases, with 9 bases of the junction left unmatched. CDR3 loop: CAWGKQGAREQYF. The CDR3 coding sequence is TGTGCCTGGGGCAAACAGGGGGCTCGGGAGCAGTACTTC.

A few counts support this clonotype. The rearrangement uses TRBV5-6 and TRBJ1-5; D remains unclear. Germline V gene data show CDR1 as SGHDT and CDR2 as YYEEEE. This CDR3 comprises 13 residues. Trimming left V 3 bases short and J 7 bases short, with 11 bases between. The CDR3 sequence is CASSYQTGQPQHF. CDR3 sequence (DNA): TGTGCCAGCAGCTACCAGACCGGGCAGCCCCAGCATTTT.

This clonotype was found a few times. The rearrangement uses TRBV4-1 and TRBJ2-3; 12 bases align to TRBD2. The CDR3 is made up of 16 amino acids. In germline, CDR1 is MGHRA, CDR2 YSYEKL. V lost 2 bases, J lost 10 bases, and 10 bases stayed unmatched. The CDR3, as DNA: TGCGCCAGCAGCCAACCTAGCGGGGGGGCCTCAGTCGCGCAGTATTTT. Translated, it gives CASSQPSGGASVAQYF.

A few counts support this clonotype. The rearrangement joins TRBV2 to TRBJ2-2; D gene unclear. Trimming removed 2 bases at V and 1 base at J, with 5 bases between. This CDR3 is 14 amino acids long. Germline V gene sequence: CDR1 SNHLY, CDR2 FYNNEI. CDR3 amino acids: CASSESENTGELFF. The CDR3 nucleotides read TGTGCCAGCAGTGAATCCGAGAACACCGGGGAGCTGTTTTTT. The full variable domain, rest sourced from reference TRBV2 and TRBJ2-2, is EPEVTQTPSHQVTQMGQEVILRCVPISNHLYFYWYRQILGQKVEFLVSFYNNEISEKSEIFDDQFSVERPDGSNFTLKIRSTKLEDSAMYFCASSESENTGELFFGEGSRLTVL.

The J gene is TRBJ1-2, the V gene TRBV11-2; the match to TRBD1 covers 10 bases. The CDR3 has 16 amino acids. Germline V gene lookup returns CDR1 SGHAT and CDR2 FQNNGV. V dropped 5 bases and J dropped 6; count of bases not matched to a gene: 12. In nucleotides, the CDR3 is TGTGCCAGCAGCCTGATGGGAGGACAGGGGGATGATGGCTACACCTTC. This gives the protein CASSLMGGQGDDGYTF.

CDR3: CASSQDWTNGINQETQYF. In DNA, the CDR3 is TGCGCCAGCAGCCAAGATTGGACCAACGGTATAAACCAAGAGACCCAGTACTTC. The chain uses TRBV4-1 and TRBJ2-5; D is undetermined. Germline CDR1 is MGHRA and CDR2 is YSYEKL. This CDR3 spans 18 amino acids. The V end lost 0 bases, the J end lost 0 bases, and 17 bases lay between the germline ends.

This clonotype appeared a few times. An end of the junction does not agree with germline; a read error may underlie this. The chain is built from TRBV7-7 and TRBJ2-3; TRBD2 agrees at 8 bases. Per the germline V gene, CDR1 is SSHAT and CDR2 is FNYEAQ (reference sequence). The CDR3 covers 16 residues. CDR3 loop: CASSALAGGGTDTQYF. The DNA for the CDR3 is TGTGCTAGCAGCGCACTTGCGGGAGGAGGCACAGATACGCAGTATTTT.

This clonotype was counted between two and nine times. V usage is TRBV5-1 and J usage is TRBJ2-7; 11 bases fit TRBD2. The length of the CDR3 is 15 residues. With 5 bases clipped from V and 2 bases from J, the junction kept 6 bases outside the gene matches. Germline lookup yields CDR1 SGHRS and CDR2 YFSETQ. For the CDR3, the DNA is TGCGCCAGCAGGCCTCTAGCGGGGGGCCCCTACGAGCAGTACTTC. The encoded protein is CASRPLAGGPYEQYF.

This clonotype was observed many times. The chain uses TRBV7-9 and TRBJ2-7, with 7 bases that match TRBD2. The CDR3 spans 15 residues. Trimming removed 5 bases from V and 2 bases from J; junction bases left unmatched: 9. The germline V gene encodes CDR1 SEHNR and CDR2 FQNEAQ (reference sequence). The CDR3 spells CASSPAGFPTYEQYF. The CDR3, as DNA: TGTGCCAGCAGCCCAGCGGGGTTCCCTACCTACGAGCAGTACTTC.

This clonotype appeared a single time. This chain joins TRBV19 and TRBJ2-7, with D hard to call. The V gene lost 3 bases and the J gene lost 3 bases, with 12 bases spanning the gap. The germline CDR1 and CDR2 sequences are LNHDA and SQIVND (reference sequence). The CDR3 runs to 14 residues. CDR3 loop: CASSIGVDGYEQYF. CDR3 DNA: TGTGCCAGTAGTATTGGAGTGGACGGCTACGAGCAGTACTTC.

In nucleotides, the CDR3 is TGCGCCAGCAGCTTGGTAGGTCAGCAAGTATACAATGAGCAGTTCTTC. This codes for CASSLVGQQVYNEQFF. The chain joins TRBV5-1 to TRBJ2-1; no clear D gene. CDR3 length: 16 amino acids. Trimming removed 0 bases at V and 4 bases at J, with 14 bases between. Germline CDR1 SGHRS, CDR2 YFSETQ. Full variable domain (rest looked up from reference TRBV5-1 and TRBJ2-1): KAGVTQTPRYLIKTRGQQVTLSCSPISGHRSVSWYQQTPGQGLQFLFEYFSETQRNKGNFPGRFSGRQFSNSRSEMNVSTLELGDSALYLCASSLVGQQVYNEQFFGPGTRLTVL.

This clonotype has only a few counts. The rearrangement uses TRBV10-3 and TRBJ2-3; maybe TRBD1 (6 bases). The germline gives CDR1 ENHRY, CDR2 SYGVKD. Trimming pared 6 bases from V and 0 bases from J, leaving 10 bases between. This CDR3 comprises 14 residues. This CDR3 reads CAIRTGLSTDTQYF. The CDR3 nucleotides read TGTGCCATCAGAACAGGGTTAAGCACAGATACGCAGTATTTT.

CDR3 nucleotides: TGTGCCAGCAGTTACCGAGGACCCTATGGCTACACCTTC. Residues: CASSYRGPYGYTF. This chain links TRBV6-5 with TRBJ1-2; D not certain. The CDR3 is 13 amino acids. V lost 2 bases to trimming and J lost 4 bases, with 8 bases between them. Germline values: CDR1 MNHEY, CDR2 SVGAGI.

Only a few counts were recorded for this clonotype. This sequence joins TRBV11-3 and TRBJ2-7; D is unresolved. V lost 5 bases to trimming and J lost 0 bases, with 8 bases between them. Per germline, CDR1 SGHNT and CDR2 YENEEA. This CDR3 comprises 13 residues. CDR3 protein: CASSRLSSYEQYF. DNA for the CDR3: TGTGCCAGCAGCCGGTTGAGCTCCTACGAGCAGTACTTC. The variable domain in full, with the rest retrieved from reference TRBV11-3 and TRBJ2-7, is EAGVVQSPRYKIIEKKQPVAFWCNPISGHNTLYWYLQNLGQGPELLIRYENEEAVDDSQLPKDRFSAERLKGVDSTLKIQPAELGDSAVYLCASSRLSSYEQYFGPGTRLTVT.

J is TRBJ2-2 and V is TRBV9; a possible D gene is TRBD1 (5 bases). Between the trimmed V and J ends, which lost 0 bases and 2 bases, there was a span of 14 bases. This CDR3 contains 17 residues. In germline, CDR1 is SGDLS, CDR2 YYNGEE. Written as DNA, the CDR3 is TGTGCCAGCAGCGTAGCACTCAACCAGGGCAACACCGGGGAGCTGTTTTTT. Translating gives CASSVALNQGNTGELFF.

The chain links TRBV3-1 to TRBJ2-3; a weak D match, TRBD2 (6 bases). Trimming took off 0 bases at V and 2 bases at J, with 9 bases between the two ends. The CDR3 sequence is 15 residues long. CDR1 is LGHDT and CDR2 is YNNKEL in the germline V gene (reference sequence). The CDR3 nucleotides are TGTGCCAGCAGCCAAGAGGCGGGGCCCACAGATACGCAGTATTTT. This encodes CASSQEAGPTDTQYF.

The chain couples TRBV3-1 to TRBJ1-5, with D possibly TRBD1 on 6 matching bases. CDR1 is LGHDT and CDR2 is YNNKEL in the germline V gene (reference sequence). This CDR3 region has 17 residues. Deletions cut 0 bases from V and 4 bases from J, with 16 bases between. Written as DNA, the CDR3 is TGTGCCAGCAGCCAAGATGGAGCGGGGGCGCGAAATCAGCCCCAGCATTTT. It translates to CASSQDGAGARNQPQHF.

The chain couples TRBV20-1 to TRBJ2-5; D gene uncertain. V was trimmed by 3 bases and J by 0 bases, leaving 11 bases between them. This CDR3 spans 14 amino acids. Per germline, CDR1 DFQATT and CDR2 SNEGSKA (reference sequence). This chain's CDR3 is CSASLGWYQETQYF. DNA of the CDR3: TGCAGTGCTAGTCTCGGGTGGTACCAAGAGACCCAGTACTTC.

This clonotype was observed a handful of times. The chain joins TRBV27 to TRBJ1-6, with TRBD1 identical over 9 bases. Germline CDR1 MNHEY, CDR2 SMNVEV (reference sequence). J was trimmed by 0 bases and V by 5 bases; bases with no gene match: 8. This CDR3 spans 18 amino acids. The CDR3 nucleotides read TGTGCCAGCAGTCCCCGGGACAGGGCGGGCTCCTATAATTCACCCCTCCACTTT. Amino acid sequence: CASSPRDRAGSYNSPLHF.

This clonotype was recorded a few times. J is TRBJ2-1 and V is TRBV7-2; 7 bases line up with TRBD2. V was pared by 1 base and J by 4 bases, with 4 bases of the junction left unmatched. This CDR3 comprises 15 residues. CDR1 and CDR2 (germline): SGHTA, FQGNSA. This CDR3 reads CASSLEAGEYNEQFF. The CDR3, as DNA: TGTGCCAGCAGCTTAGAGGCGGGGGAGTACAATGAGCAGTTCTTC.

V gene TRBV19 combines with J gene TRBJ2-7; TRBD2 matches at 8 bases. Germline lookup yields CDR1 LNHDA and CDR2 SQIVND (reference sequence). This CDR3 comprises 13 residues. J lost 13 bases, V lost 4 bases, and 12 bases had no gene match. The CDR3 is CASSTPGLDRYYF. CDR3 DNA sequence: TGTGCCAGTAGTACCCCGGGACTAGATAGGTACTACTTC.

This chain connects TRBV4-1 to TRBJ1-2; D not certain. CDR1 and CDR2 (germline): MGHRA, YSYEKL. This CDR3 is built from 15 residues. Deletions cut 0 bases from V and 4 bases from J, with 12 bases between. The CDR3 reads CASSQDRGSLYGYTF. The DNA of the CDR3 is TGCGCCAGCAGCCAAGATCGGGGAAGCCTCTATGGCTACACCTTC.